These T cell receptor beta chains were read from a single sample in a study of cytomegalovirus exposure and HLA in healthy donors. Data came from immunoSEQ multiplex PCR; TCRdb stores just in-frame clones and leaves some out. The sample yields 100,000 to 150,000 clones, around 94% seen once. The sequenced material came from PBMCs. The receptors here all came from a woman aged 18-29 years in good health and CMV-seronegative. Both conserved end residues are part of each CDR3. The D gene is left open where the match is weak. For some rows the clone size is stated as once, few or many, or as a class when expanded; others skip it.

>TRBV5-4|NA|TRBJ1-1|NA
CASREAQNTEAFF
TGTGCCAGCAGAGAGGCACAGAACACTGAAGCTTTCTTT
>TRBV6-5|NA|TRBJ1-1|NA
CASSYGQNTEAFF
TGTGCCAGCAGTTACGGCCAGAACACTGAAGCTTTCTTT
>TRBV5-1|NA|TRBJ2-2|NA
CASSYYTFANTGELFF
TGCGCCAGCAGCTATTACACCTTCGCGAACACCGGGGAGCTGTTTTTT
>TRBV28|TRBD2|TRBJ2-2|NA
CASRTDRAGGYTGELFF
TGTGCCAGCAGAACCGATAGGGCGGGAGGATATACCGGGGAGCTGTTTTTT
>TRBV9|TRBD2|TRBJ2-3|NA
CASSPISGGAGDTQYF
TGTGCCAGCAGCCCTATATCCGGGGGGGCTGGAGATACGCAGTATTTT
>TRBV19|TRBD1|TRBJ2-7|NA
CASSMSWTGYEQYF
TGTGCCAGTAGTATGAGCTGGACAGGTTACGAGCAGTACTTC
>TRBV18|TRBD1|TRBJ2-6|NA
CASSPPDRQFSGANVLTF
TGTGCCAGCTCACCACCGGACAGGCAATTCTCTGGGGCCAACGTCCTGACTTTC
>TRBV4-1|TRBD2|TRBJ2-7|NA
CASILSGGPSEQYF
TGCGCCAGCATCCTTAGCGGGGGCCCCAGCGAGCAGTACTTC
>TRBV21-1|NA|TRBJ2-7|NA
CASSNRDRVRYEQYF
TGTGCCAGCAGCAACCGGGACAGGGTACGGTACGAGCAGTACTTC
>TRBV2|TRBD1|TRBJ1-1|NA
CASIGQAFEAFF
TGTGCCAGCATAGGACAGGCGTTTGAAGCTTTCTTT
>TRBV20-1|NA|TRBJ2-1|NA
CSARLAEQFF
TGCAGTGCCAGACTGGCAGAGCAGTTCTTC
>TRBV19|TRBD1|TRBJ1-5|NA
CASSRDRGSNQPQHF
TGTGCCAGTAGTCGGGACAGGGGAAGCAATCAGCCCCAGCATTTT
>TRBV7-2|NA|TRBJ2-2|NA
CASSPGAVGELFF
TGTGCCAGCAGCCCTGGGGCGGTCGGGGAGCTGTTTTTT
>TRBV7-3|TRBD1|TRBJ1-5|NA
CASSSRGQGQPQHF
TGTGCCAGCAGCTCTCGGGGACAGGGACAGCCCCAGCATTTT
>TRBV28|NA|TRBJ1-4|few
CASSLLQGTNEKLFF
TGTGCCAGCAGTCTCTTACAGGGAACTAATGAAAAACTGTTTTTT
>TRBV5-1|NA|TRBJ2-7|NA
CASSLWGSGQPDYEQYF
TGCGCCAGCAGCTTGTGGGGATCCGGACAGCCCGACTACGAGCAGTACTTC
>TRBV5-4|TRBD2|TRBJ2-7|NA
CASSPGTSGPYEQYF
TGTGCCAGCAGCCCGGGGACTAGCGGTCCCTACGAGCAGTACTTC
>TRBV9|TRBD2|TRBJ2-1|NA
CASSSLGSGVYNEQFF
TGTGCCAGCAGCTCCTTGGGTAGCGGGGTCTACAATGAGCAGTTCTTC
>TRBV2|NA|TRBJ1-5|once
CASSDLVVGEQPQHF
TGTGCCAGCAGTGATTTGGTGGTCGGGGAACAGCCCCAGCATTTT
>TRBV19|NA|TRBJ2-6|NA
CASSPTMPIPVLTF
TGTGCCAGTAGCCCGACAATGCCGATCCCCGTCCTGACTTTC
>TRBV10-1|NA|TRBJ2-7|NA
CASSERAGLSSYEQYF
TGCGCCAGCAGTGAGCGGGCCGGACTGAGCTCCTACGAGCAGTACTTC
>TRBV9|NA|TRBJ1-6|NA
CASSSGDPEALHF
TGTGCCAGCAGCTCAGGGGACCCTGAGGCCCTCCACTTT
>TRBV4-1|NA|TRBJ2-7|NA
CASSQERAGSYEQYF
TGCGCCAGCAGCCAAGAGAGGGCTGGGTCCTACGAGCAGTACTTC
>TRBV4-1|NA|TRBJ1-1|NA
CASSQVHDMNTEAFF
TGCGCCAGCAGCCAAGTGCACGACATGAACACTGAAGCTTTCTTT
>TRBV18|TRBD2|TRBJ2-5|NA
CASSPPPGGPFETQYF
TGTGCCAGCTCACCCCCCCCGGGGGGGCCCTTTGAGACCCAGTACTTC
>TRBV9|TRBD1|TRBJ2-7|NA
CASSVGATGQGSYEQYF
TGTGCCAGCAGCGTAGGGGCTACGGGACAGGGGTCCTACGAGCAGTACTTC
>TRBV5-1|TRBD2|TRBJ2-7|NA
CASSKREGRSYEQYF
TGCGCCAGCAGTAAGCGGGAGGGCCGTTCCTACGAGCAGTACTTC
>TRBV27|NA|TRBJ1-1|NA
CASSLVGGLRDTEAFF
TGTGCCAGCAGTTTAGTAGGGGGTTTAAGGGACACTGAAGCTTTCTTT
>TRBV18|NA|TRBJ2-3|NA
CASSQLSEPTQYF
TGTGCCAGCTCACAACTTAGCGAACCTACGCAGTATTTT
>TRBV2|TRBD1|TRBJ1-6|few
CASRQGQGDNSPLHF
TGTGCCAGCAGGCAGGGACAGGGGGATAATTCACCCCTCCACTTT
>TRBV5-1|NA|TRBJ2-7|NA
CASSLARSYEQYF
TGCGCCAGCAGCTTAGCCAGGTCCTACGAGCAGTACTTC
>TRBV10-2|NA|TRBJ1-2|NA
CASSPGRDYGYTF
TGCGCCAGCAGTCCCGGGAGGGACTATGGCTACACCTTC
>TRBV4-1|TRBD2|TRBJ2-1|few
CASSPGGASGRAKVYNEQFF
TGCGCCAGCAGCCCAGGGGGGGCTAGCGGGAGGGCCAAGGTCTACAATGAGCAGTTCTTC
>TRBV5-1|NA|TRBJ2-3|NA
CASSFSSYRTDTQYF
TGCGCCAGCAGCTTTAGTTCCTACCGCACAGATACGCAGTATTTT
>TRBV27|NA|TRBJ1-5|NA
CASSLRPRDNQPQHF
TGTGCCAGCAGTTTACGGCCCAGGGACAATCAGCCCCAGCATTTT
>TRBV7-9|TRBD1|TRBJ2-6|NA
CASSLALVKGAFGANVLTF
TGTGCCAGCAGCTTAGCGCTCGTAAAGGGGGCGTTTGGGGCCAACGTCCTGACTTTC
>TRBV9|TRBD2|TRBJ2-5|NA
CASSVGGLAGGWETQYF
TGTGCCAGCAGCGTAGGGGGGCTAGCGGGAGGTTGGGAGACCCAGTACTTC
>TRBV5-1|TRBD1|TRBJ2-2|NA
CASTQRGQVNTGELFF
TGCGCCAGCACCCAGAGGGGACAGGTTAACACCGGGGAGCTGTTTTTT
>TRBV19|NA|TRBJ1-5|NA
CASSSQGSNQPQHF
TGTGCCAGTAGTTCGCAGGGGAGCAATCAGCCCCAGCATTTT
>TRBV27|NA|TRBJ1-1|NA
CATRWGDLNTEAFF
TGTGCCACCCGATGGGGAGACTTGAACACTGAAGCTTTCTTT
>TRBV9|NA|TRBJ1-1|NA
CASSVGGVNTEAFF
TGTGCCAGCAGCGTAGGGGGGGTGAACACTGAAGCTTTCTTT
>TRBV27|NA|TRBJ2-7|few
CASTKPHLEQYF
TGTGCCAGCACCAAACCACACCTCGAGCAGTACTTC
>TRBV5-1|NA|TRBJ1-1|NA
CASSLAAQGNTEAFF
TGCGCCAGCAGCTTGGCCGCTCAGGGGAACACTGAAGCTTTCTTT
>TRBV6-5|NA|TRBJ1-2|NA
CASSSGANYGYTF
TGTGCCAGCAGCTCAGGGGCTAACTATGGCTACACCTTC
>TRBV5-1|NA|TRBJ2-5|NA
CASSLGSGKETQYF
TGCGCCAGCAGCTTGGGTTCGGGAAAAGAGACCCAGTACTTC
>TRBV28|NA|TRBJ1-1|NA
CASRPQTPPEAFF
TGTGCCAGCAGGCCCCAAACTCCCCCGGAAGCTTTCTTT
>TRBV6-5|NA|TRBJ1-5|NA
CASSSRQETQHF
TGTGCCAGCAGTTCCCGACAGGAAACCCAGCATTTT
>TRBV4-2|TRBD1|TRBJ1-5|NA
CASSQDFVRTGGRQPQHF
TGTGCCAGCAGCCAAGATTTCGTTCGGACAGGGGGCAGACAGCCCCAGCATTTT
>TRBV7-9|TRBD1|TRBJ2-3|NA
CASSRGQGGPDTQYF
TGTGCCAGCAGCCGTGGACAGGGGGGGCCAGATACGCAGTATTTT
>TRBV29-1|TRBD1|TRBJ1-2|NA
CSVEETRDRGKGYTF
TGCAGCGTTGAAGAAACAAGGGACAGGGGGAAAGGCTACACCTTC
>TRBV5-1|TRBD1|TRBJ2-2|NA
CASRSSGTANTGELFF
TGCGCCAGCAGGTCCTCCGGGACAGCCAACACCGGGGAGCTGTTTTTT
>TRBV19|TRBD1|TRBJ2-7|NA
CASSIVLGTATYEQYF
TGTGCCAGTAGTATCGTTTTAGGGACAGCTACCTACGAGCAGTACTTC
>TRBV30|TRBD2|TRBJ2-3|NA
CAWSDSGRAPDTQYF
TGTGCCTGGAGTGATAGCGGGAGGGCCCCAGATACGCAGTATTTT
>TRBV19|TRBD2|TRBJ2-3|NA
CASSVILRAGGPGDTQYF
TGTGCCAGTAGTGTCATTCTCCGAGCGGGAGGGCCGGGAGATACGCAGTATTTT
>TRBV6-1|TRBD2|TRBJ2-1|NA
CASVNIAGVYNEQFF
TGTGCCAGCGTTAACATAGCGGGGGTCTACAATGAGCAGTTCTTC
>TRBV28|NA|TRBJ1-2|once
CASNVGGHYGYTF
TGTGCCAGCAACGTCGGGGGGCACTATGGCTACACCTTC
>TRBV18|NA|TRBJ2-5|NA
CASSPRVEGEETQYF
TGTGCCAGCTCACCACGGGTAGAGGGTGAAGAGACCCAGTACTTC
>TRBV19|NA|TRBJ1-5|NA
CASSISTAGSAYSNQPQHF
TGTGCCAGTAGTATAAGCACGGCAGGGTCGGCGTATAGCAATCAGCCCCAGCATTTT
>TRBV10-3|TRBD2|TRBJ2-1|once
CAISAPGLATNEQFF
TGTGCCATCAGTGCACCGGGACTAGCGACGAATGAGCAGTTCTTC
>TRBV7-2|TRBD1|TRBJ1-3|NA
CASSFTGGGNTIYF
TGTGCCAGCAGCTTTACAGGGGGCGGAAACACCATATATTTT